These 2 T cell receptor beta chains were all obtained from the same sample, sequenced in a study of Ad26.COV2.S vaccination and SARS-CoV-2 variants. Produced via immunoSEQ multiplex PCR; TCRdb's table is partial and in-frame only. This sample has about 350,000 clones, with about 85% found just once. The treatment is: some 20 received Ad26.COV2.S at low or high dose, single or two shots; roughly 5 received placebo; per-sample allocation not given. Following the first vaccine or placebo injection, samples were taken on day 63. The sequenced sample was peripheral blood, obtained in a trial of Ad26.COV2.S vaccine versus placebo. These receptors came from a person aged 18 to 59 who received the Ad26.COV2.S COVID-19 vaccine or a placebo.

CDR3 residues: CASSLESGQHTGELFF. The CDR3 DNA follows: TGTGCCAGCAGCTTAGAGTCGGGACAGCACACCGGGGAGCTGTTTTTT. The chain is built from TRBV7-9 and TRBJ2-2; 7 positions match TRBD1. Germline V gene lookup returns CDR1 SEHNR and CDR2 FQNEAQ (reference sequence). The ends lost 1 base at V and 3 bases at J; junction bases unmatched: 5. The CDR3 sequence is 16 residues long. Based on the CDR3 plus reference TRBV7-9 and TRBJ2-2, the full variable domain is DTGVSQNPRHKITKRGQNVTFRCDPISEHNRLYWYRQTLGQGPEFLTYFQNEAQLEKSRLLSDRFSAERPKGSFSTLEIQRTEQGDSAMYLCASSLESGQHTGELFFGEGSRLTVL.

J is TRBJ1-1 and V is TRBV2; 9 bases match TRBD1. CDR1 is SNHLY and CDR2 is FYNNEI in the germline V gene. The CDR3 length is 14 residues. The V and J ends lost 5 bases and 2 bases, in that order; junction bases with no gene match: 3. CDR3 DNA: TGTGCCAGCAGTCTACAGGGGGCTAACACTGAAGCTTTCTTT. It translates to CASSLQGANTEAFF.